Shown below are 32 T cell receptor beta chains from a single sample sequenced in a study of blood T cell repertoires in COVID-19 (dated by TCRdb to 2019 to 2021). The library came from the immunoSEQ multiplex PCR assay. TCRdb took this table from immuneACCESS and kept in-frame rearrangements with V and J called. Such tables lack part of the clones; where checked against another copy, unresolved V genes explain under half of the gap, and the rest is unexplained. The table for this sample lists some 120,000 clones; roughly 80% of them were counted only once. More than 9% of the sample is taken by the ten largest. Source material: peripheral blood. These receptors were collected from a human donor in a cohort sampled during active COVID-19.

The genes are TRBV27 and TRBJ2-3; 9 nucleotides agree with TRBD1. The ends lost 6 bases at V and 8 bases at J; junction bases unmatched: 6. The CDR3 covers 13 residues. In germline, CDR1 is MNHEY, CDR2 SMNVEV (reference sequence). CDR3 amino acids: CASRDRGTGTQYF. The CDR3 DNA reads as TGTGCCAGCAGAGACAGGGGGACGGGTACGCAGTATTTT.

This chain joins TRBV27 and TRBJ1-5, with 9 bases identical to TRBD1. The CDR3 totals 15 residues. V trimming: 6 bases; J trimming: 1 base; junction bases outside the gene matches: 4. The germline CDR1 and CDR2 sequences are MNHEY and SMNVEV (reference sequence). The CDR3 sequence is CASSLGQGSNQPQHF. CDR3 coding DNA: TGTGCCAGCAGCCTCGGACAGGGGAGCAATCAGCCCCAGCATTTT.

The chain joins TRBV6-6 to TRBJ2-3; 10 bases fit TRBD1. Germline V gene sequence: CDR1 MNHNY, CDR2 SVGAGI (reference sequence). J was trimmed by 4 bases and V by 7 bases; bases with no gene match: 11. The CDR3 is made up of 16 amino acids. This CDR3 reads CASTTGDRGFADTQYF. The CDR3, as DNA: TGTGCCAGCACCACGGGGGACAGGGGCTTCGCAGATACGCAGTATTTT.

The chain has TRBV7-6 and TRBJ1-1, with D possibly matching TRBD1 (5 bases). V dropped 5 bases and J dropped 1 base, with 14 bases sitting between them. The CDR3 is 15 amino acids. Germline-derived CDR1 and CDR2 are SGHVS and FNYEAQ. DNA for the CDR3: TGTGCCAGCAGCGTCCAGACAGCACCGAACACTGAAGCTTTCTTT. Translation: CASSVQTAPNTEAFF.

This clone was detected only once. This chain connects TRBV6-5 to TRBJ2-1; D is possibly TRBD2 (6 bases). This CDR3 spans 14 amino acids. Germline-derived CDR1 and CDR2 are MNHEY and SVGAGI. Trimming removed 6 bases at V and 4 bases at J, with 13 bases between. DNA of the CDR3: TGTGCCAGCAGACAACTCGGACTATACAATGAGCAGTTCTTC. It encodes CASRQLGLYNEQFF.

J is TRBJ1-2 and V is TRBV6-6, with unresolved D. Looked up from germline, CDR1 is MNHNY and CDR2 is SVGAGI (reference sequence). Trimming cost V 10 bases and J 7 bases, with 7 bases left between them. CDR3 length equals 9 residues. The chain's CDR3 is CATESGYTF. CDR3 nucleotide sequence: TGTGCCACCGAGTCTGGCTACACCTTC.

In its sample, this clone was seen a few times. The CDR3 nucleotides are TGTGCCATCAAGCCGGGACAGGGGTTAGAAAAACTGTTTTTT. This codes for CAIKPGQGLEKLFF. The genes are TRBV10-3 and TRBJ1-4, with 10 bases fitting TRBD1. V lost 7 bases, J lost 8 bases, and 7 bases stayed unmatched. The CDR3 contains 14 residues. Germline CDR1 and CDR2: ENHRY and SYGVKD.

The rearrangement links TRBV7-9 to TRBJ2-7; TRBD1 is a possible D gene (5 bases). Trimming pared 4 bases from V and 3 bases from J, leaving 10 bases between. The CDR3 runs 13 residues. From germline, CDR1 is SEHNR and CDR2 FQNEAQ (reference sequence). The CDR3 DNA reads TGTGCCAGCAGCTATCCAGGGTACTACGAGCAGTACTTC. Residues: CASSYPGYYEQYF.

CDR3 DNA sequence: TGTGCCAGCAGTTATTCTCCTAGCTCCTACAATGAGCAGTTCTTC. Protein product: CASSYSPSSYNEQFF. The rearrangement links TRBV6-5 to TRBJ2-1; the D is unclear. Trimming pared 3 bases from V and 0 bases from J, leaving 9 bases between. This CDR3 is built from 15 residues. From germline, CDR1 is MNHEY and CDR2 SVGAGI.

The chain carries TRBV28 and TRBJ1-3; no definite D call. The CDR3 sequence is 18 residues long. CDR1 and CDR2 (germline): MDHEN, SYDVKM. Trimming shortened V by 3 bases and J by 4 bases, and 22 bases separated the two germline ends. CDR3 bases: TGTGCCAGCAGTTTGCCGCCGGGAGGTCGAGGGCGGGGAAACACCATATATTTT. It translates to CASSLPPGGRGRGNTIYF.

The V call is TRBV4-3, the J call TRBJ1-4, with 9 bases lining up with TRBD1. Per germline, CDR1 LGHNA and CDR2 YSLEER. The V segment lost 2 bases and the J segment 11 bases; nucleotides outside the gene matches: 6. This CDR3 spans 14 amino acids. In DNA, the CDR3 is TGCGCCAGCAGCCAAAACCGGGACAGGGTCAAACTGTTTTTT. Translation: CASSQNRDRVKLFF.

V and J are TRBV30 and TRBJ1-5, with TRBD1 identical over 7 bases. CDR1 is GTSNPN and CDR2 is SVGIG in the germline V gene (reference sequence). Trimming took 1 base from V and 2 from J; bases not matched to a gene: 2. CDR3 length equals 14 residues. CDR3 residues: CAWSGQGGNQPQHF. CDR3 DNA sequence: TGTGCCTGGAGTGGGCAGGGGGGCAATCAGCCCCAGCATTTT.

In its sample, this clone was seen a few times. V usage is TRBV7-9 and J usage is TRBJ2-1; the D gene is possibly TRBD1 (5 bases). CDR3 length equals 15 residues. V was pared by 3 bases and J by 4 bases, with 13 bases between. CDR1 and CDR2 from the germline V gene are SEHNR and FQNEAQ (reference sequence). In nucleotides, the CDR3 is TGTGCCAGCAGCTTGGGGCAGCGAGGTTACAATGAGCAGTTCTTC. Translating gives CASSLGQRGYNEQFF. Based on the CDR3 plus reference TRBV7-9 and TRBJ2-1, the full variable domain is DTGVSQNPRHKITKRGQNVTFRCDPISEHNRLYWYRQTLGQGPEFLTYFQNEAQLEKSRLLSDRFSAERPKGSFSTLEIQRTEQGDSAMYLCASSLGQRGYNEQFFGPGTRLTVL.

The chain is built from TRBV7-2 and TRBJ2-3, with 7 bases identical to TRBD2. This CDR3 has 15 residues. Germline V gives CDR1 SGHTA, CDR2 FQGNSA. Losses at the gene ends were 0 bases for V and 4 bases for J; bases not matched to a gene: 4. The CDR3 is CASSLAPSGADTQYF. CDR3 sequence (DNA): TGTGCCAGCAGCTTAGCTCCTAGCGGAGCAGATACGCAGTATTTT.

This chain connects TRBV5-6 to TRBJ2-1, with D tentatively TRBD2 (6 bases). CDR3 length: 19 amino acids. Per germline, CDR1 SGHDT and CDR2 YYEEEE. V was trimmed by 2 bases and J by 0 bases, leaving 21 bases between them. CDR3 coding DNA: TGTGCCAGCAGCTTTCTAGGAGGAGCGGGTTTCAGCTCCTACAATGAGCAGTTCTTC. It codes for CASSFLGGAGFSSYNEQFF.

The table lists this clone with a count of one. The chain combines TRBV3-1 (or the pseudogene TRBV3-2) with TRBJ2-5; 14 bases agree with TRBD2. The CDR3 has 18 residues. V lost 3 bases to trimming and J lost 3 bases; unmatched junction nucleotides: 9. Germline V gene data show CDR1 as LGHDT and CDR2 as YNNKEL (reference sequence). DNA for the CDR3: TGTGCCAGCAGCCAGGGAAGACTAGCGGGGGGGCAGGAAGAGACCCAGTACTTC. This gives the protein CASSQGRLAGGQEETQYF.

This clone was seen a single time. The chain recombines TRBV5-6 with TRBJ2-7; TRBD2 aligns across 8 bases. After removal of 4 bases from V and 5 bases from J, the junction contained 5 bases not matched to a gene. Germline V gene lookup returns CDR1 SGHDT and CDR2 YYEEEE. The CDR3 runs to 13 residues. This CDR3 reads CASSHGLAHEQYF. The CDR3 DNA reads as TGTGCCAGCAGCCACGGACTAGCCCACGAGCAGTACTTC.

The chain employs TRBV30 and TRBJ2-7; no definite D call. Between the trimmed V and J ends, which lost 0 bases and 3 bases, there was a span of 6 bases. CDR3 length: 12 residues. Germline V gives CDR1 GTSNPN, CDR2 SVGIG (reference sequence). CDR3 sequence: CAWSVTRYEQYF. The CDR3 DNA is TGTGCCTGGAGTGTAACACGCTACGAGCAGTACTTC.

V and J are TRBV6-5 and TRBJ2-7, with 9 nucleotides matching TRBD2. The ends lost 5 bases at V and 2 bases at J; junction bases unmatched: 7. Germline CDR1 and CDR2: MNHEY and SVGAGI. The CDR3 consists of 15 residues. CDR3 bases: TGTGCCAGCAGTCAGAGCGGGAGGTTCGCCTACGAGCAGTACTTC. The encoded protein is CASSQSGRFAYEQYF.

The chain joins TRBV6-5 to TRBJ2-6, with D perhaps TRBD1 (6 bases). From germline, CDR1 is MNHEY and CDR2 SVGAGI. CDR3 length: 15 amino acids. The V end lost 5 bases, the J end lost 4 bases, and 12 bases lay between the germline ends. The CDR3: CASSHRATGANVLTF. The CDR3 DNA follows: TGTGCCAGCAGTCACAGGGCGACGGGGGCCAACGTCCTGACTTTC.

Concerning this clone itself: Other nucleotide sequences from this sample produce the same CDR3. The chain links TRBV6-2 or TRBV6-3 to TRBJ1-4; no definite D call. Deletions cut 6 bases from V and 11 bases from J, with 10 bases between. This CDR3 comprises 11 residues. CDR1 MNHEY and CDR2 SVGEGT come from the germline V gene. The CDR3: CASSRSEKLFF. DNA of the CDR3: TGTGCCAGCAGCCGCTCGGAGAAACTGTTTTTT.

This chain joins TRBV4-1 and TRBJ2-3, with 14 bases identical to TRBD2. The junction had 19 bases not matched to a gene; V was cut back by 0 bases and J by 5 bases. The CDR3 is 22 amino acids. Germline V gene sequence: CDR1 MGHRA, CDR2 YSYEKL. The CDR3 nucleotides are TGCGCCAGCAGCCAAGAATTTCACCAGGGGACTAGCGGGAGTCTTTTAGGAGATACGCAGTATTTT. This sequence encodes CASSQEFHQGTSGSLLGDTQYF.

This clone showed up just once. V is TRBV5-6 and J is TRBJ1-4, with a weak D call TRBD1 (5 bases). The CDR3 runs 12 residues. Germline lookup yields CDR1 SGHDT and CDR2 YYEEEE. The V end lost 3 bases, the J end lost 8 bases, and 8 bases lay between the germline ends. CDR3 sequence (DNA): TGTGCCAGCAGCTGGCAGGGAGAAAAACTGTTTTTT. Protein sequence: CASSWQGEKLFF.

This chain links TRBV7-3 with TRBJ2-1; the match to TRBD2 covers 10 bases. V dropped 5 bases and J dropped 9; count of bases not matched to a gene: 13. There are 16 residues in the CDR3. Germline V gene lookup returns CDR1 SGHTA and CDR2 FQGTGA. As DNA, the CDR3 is TGTGCCAGCAGCGCTCCGATGGGTAGCGGGGGGTCTGAGCAGTTCTTC. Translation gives CASSAPMGSGGSEQFF.

CDR3 DNA: TGTGCCAGCAGTTACTCTATTGGAGGATCGGCTGAAGCTTTCTTT. Translation gives CASSYSIGGSAEAFF. The genes are TRBV6-5 and TRBJ1-1; D call uncertain. The CDR3 totals 15 residues. The V gene lost 0 bases and the J gene lost 6 bases, with 14 bases spanning the gap. CDR1 MNHEY and CDR2 SVGAGI come from the germline V gene.

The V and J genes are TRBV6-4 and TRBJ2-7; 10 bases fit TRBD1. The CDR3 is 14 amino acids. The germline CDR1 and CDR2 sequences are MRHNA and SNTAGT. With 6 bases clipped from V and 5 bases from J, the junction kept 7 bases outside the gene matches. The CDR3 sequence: CASSRGTGVHEQYF. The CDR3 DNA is TGTGCCAGCAGCAGAGGGACAGGGGTCCACGAGCAGTACTTC.

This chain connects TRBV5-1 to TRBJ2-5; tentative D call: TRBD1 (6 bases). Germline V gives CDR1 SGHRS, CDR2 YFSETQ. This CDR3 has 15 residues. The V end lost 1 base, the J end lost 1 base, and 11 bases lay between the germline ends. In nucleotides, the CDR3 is TGCGCCAGCAGCTTGCAGGGGACATTCCAAGAGACCCAGTACTTC. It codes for CASSLQGTFQETQYF.

DNA of the CDR3: TGTGCCAGCAGTACCAGGGGTCGCGAGACCCAGTACTTC. This codes for CASSTRGRETQYF. V is TRBV6-5 and J is TRBJ2-5, with D maybe TRBD1 (6 bases). Germline CDR1 is MNHEY and CDR2 is SVGAGI. This CDR3 has 13 residues. Trimming pared 5 bases from V and 5 bases from J, leaving 12 bases between.

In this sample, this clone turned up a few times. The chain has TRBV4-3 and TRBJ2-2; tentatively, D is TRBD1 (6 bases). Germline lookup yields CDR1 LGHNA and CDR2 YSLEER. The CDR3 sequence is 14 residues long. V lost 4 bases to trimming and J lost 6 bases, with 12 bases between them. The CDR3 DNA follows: TGCGCCAGCAGCCGCAGGGGAAACTCCGGGGAGCTGTTTTTT. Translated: CASSRRGNSGELFF.

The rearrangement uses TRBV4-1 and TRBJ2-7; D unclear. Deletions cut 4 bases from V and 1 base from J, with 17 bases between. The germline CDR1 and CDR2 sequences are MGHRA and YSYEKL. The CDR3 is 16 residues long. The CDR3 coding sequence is TGCGCCAGCAGCCCAACCCGCGTGCCATTTTCCTACGAGCAGTACTTC. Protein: CASSPTRVPFSYEQYF.

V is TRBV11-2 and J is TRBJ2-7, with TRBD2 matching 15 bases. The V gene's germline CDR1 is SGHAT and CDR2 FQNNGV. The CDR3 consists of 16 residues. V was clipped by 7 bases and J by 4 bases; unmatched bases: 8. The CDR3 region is CASNNGGTSGRYEQYF. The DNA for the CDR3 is TGTGCCAGCAACAACGGTGGGACTAGCGGGAGGTACGAGCAGTACTTC.

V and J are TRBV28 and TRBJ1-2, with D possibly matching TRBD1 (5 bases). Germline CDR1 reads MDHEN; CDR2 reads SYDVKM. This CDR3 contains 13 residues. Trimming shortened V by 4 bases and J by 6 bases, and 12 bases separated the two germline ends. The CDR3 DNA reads TGTGCCAGCAGTTGGGGGGGTACGGATGGCTACACCTTC. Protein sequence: CASSWGGTDGYTF.